This TCR beta chain appears in the sequencing data of a study of blood T cell repertoires in COVID-19. Across the study: Material from acute and convalescent COVID-19 was sourced from the United States, Italy and Spain. PBMCs, B-cell-depleted T cells, or T cells were the source of the cDNA or gDNA that made up the material.

Original data processing: The authors estimated nucleated cell counts from reference gene primer amplification. Only in-frame clones appear in the TCRdb table, and some are missing; sequencing was by immunoSEQ multiplex PCR. The V and J calls and the clone size are those of that table, but D and trimming were determined from the DNA. The top ten hold around 3% of the sample, which has about 370,000 clones, around 92% seen once. The sample holds one count of this clone. The Seattle patients joined while their infection was active and were tracked longitudinally afterward. Germline V gene sequence: CDR1 LGHDT, CDR2 YNNKEL (reference sequence). This CDR3 has 12 amino acids. Trimming took 4 bases from V and 6 from J, leaving 6 bases between them.

Sequenced sample: peripheral blood. This receptor was obtained from a woman aged 25 to 45 with COVID-19, enrolled during active disease. This sequence joins TRBV3-1 (or the pseudogene TRBV3-2) and TRBJ2-2; D might be TRBD1 (6 bases). The CDR3: CASSRGPGELFF. The CDR3 region has the DNA TGTGCCAGCAGCCGGGGGCCCGGGGAGCTGTTTTTT.